Shown below are 10 T cell receptor beta chains from a single sample sequenced in a study of blood T cell repertoires in COVID-19. Only in-frame clones appear in the TCRdb table, and some are missing; sequencing was by immunoSEQ multiplex PCR. The table lists fewer than 250,000 clones, approximately 90% of them singletons. Sequenced sample: peripheral blood. The receptors derive from a man aged 25 to 45 with COVID-19, enrolled during active disease.

The V call is TRBV21-1, the J call TRBJ2-7; the table's D call of TRBD2 was not tested on the DNA. TRBV21-1 is noted as a pseudogene. CDR3 length: 17 amino acids. The chain's CDR3 is CASSKGVASGEDYEQYF. CDR3 sequence (DNA): TGTGCCAGCAGCAAAGGGGTGGCTAGCGGGGAGGACTACGAGCAGTACTTC.

V usage is TRBV4-3 and J usage is TRBJ2-3; 7 positions match TRBD2. Germline V CDR1 and CDR2: LGHNA, YSLEER. V gave up 0 bases and J gave up 2 bases; unmatched junction bases: 11. This CDR3 is built from 18 residues. The CDR3 DNA follows: TGCGCCAGCAGCCAAGAACGATCGGGAGCGGGGAACACAGATACGCAGTATTTT. This encodes CASSQERSGAGNTDTQYF.

CDR3 region: CASSQGPTGGVSTGELFF. Written as DNA, the CDR3 is TGCGCCAGCAGCCAAGGCCCGACAGGGGGCGTTAGCACCGGGGAGCTGTTTTTT. The V call is TRBV4-3, the J call TRBJ2-2; 10 positions match TRBD1. CDR1 LGHNA and CDR2 YSLEER come from the germline V gene. With 1 base clipped from V and 4 bases from J, the junction kept 9 bases outside the gene matches. This CDR3 is built from 18 residues.

The chain couples TRBV12-3 or TRBV12-4 to TRBJ1-2; no clear D. This CDR3 comprises 13 residues. V lost 5 bases and J lost 6, with 13 bases in between. DNA of the CDR3: TGTGCCAGCAGTCCTCAAAACAACCATGGCTACACCTTC. The encoded protein is CASSPQNNHGYTF.

The gene calls are TRBV18 and TRBJ2-3; D may be TRBD2 (6 bases). The V end lost 2 bases, the J end lost 0 bases, and 12 bases lay between the germline ends. CDR1 and CDR2 (germline): KGHSH, LQKENI. The CDR3 runs to 16 residues. CDR3 sequence reads: CASSPSLAHSTDTQYF. CDR3 nucleotides: TGTGCCAGCTCACCAAGCCTAGCGCACAGCACAGATACGCAGTATTTT.

The J gene is TRBJ2-3, the V gene TRBV11-2; 7 bases match TRBD2. V was pared by 4 bases and J by 4 bases, with 11 bases of the junction left unmatched. This CDR3 has 16 residues. Germline V gives CDR1 SGHAT, CDR2 FQNNGV. The CDR3, as DNA: TGTGCCAGCAGCTCCCTTCTGAGGGAGGGCCCAGATACGCAGTATTTT. Its protein is CASSSLLREGPDTQYF.

The chain employs TRBV19 and TRBJ1-5, with D possibly TRBD1 on 5 matching bases. The germline V gene has CDR1 LNHDA and CDR2 SQIVND (reference sequence). With 7 bases removed from V and 1 base from J, the gap between germline ends came to 20 bases. The CDR3 runs 17 residues. The chain's CDR3 is CASTPTGGGASNQPQHF. The DNA of the CDR3 is TGTGCCAGTACCCCCACGGGAGGAGGGGCGAGCAATCAGCCCCAGCATTTT.

The rearrangement joins TRBV7-8 to TRBJ2-1; a possible D gene is TRBD2 (5 bases). CDR1 is SGHVS, CDR2 FQNEAQ, per germline. This CDR3 has 15 amino acids. V was cut by 3 bases and J by 2 bases, with 11 bases left in between. The chain's CDR3 is CASSFFGGPYNEQFF. The CDR3 DNA is TGTGCCAGCAGCTTTTTCGGAGGACCCTACAATGAGCAGTTCTTC.

This clone has a single count. The chain has TRBV6-5 and TRBJ2-1, with 8 bases fitting TRBD2. The CDR3 is 13 amino acids. The V and J ends lost 7 bases and 4 bases, in that order; junction bases with no gene match: 3. The germline V gene has CDR1 MNHEY and CDR2 SVGAGI. The CDR3 DNA reads TGTGCCAGCAAAACTAGCGGTTACAATGAGCAGTTCTTC. It yields the protein CASKTSGYNEQFF.

V is TRBV2 and J is TRBJ1-1; 9 bases map to TRBD1. Per germline, CDR1 SNHLY and CDR2 FYNNEI. CDR3 length: 14 residues. Unmatched junction bases numbered 4, after V lost 2 bases and J lost 6 bases. Here the CDR3 reads CASSEQGQGSEAFF. The CDR3 region has the DNA TGTGCCAGCAGTGAACAGGGACAGGGTTCTGAAGCTTTCTTT.